These 24 T cell receptor beta chains were sequenced from one sample in a study of post-analysis software for immune sequencing data. Findings and limits, study-wide: With TRBV5-6, TRBV5-1 and TRBV20-1 included, 4 or 5 TRBV segments were more frequent in patients than in controls.

TCR beta cDNA libraries had unique molecular identifiers. TCRdb passed the PCR reads through MiXCR, listing each CDR3 protein once. In the table there are 700,000 to 900,000 distinct CDR3 sequences, more than 45% of which are singletons. Which antigens these TCRs recognize remains unknown. The sequencing input was blood. These receptors were obtained from a girl aged 5 to 17 with multiple sclerosis.

This chain joins TRBV6-1 and TRBJ1-4; no clear D. The V end was cut by 6 bases, the J end by 0 bases, with 20 bases between. Germline-derived CDR1 and CDR2 are MNHNS and SASEGT. This CDR3 region has 18 residues. Written as DNA, the CDR3 is TGTGCCAGCAGAAAAGGAAGGATTCTCTTATCAACTAATGAAAAACTGTTTTTT. It yields the protein CASRKGRILLSTNEKLFF.

The rearrangement joins TRBV6-1 to TRBJ2-1; D unresolved. CDR3 size: 13 residues. V was clipped by 2 bases and J by 5 bases, with 7 bases between them. Germline assignment: CDR1 MNHNS and CDR2 SASEGT. As DNA, the CDR3 is TGTGCCAGCAGTGAATCCTGGGACAATGAGCAGTTCTTC. Amino acid sequence: CASSESWDNEQFF.

This chain links TRBV27 with TRBJ1-1; unclear D gene. The germline V gene encodes CDR1 MNHEY and CDR2 SMNVEV (reference sequence). The CDR3 loop spans 13 amino acids. V was trimmed by 6 bases and J by 0 bases, leaving 8 bases between them. CDR3 DNA: TGTGCCAGCAGGGGGATGGTGAACACTGAAGCTTTCTTT. This codes for CASRGMVNTEAFF.

Only a few counts were recorded for this clonotype. The chain uses TRBV4-3 and TRBJ2-7; 9 nucleotides line up with TRBD2. With the DNA end fitting TRBJ2-4 better, the J assignment may be wrong. The CDR3 has 15 residues. The germline gives CDR1 LGHNA, CDR2 YSLEER. CDR3 nucleotide sequence: TGCGCCAGCAGCCAAGAGCGGGGGGGCGCGGACATTCAGTACTTC. It translates to CASSQERGGADIQYF.

V gene TRBV12-3 or TRBV12-4 combines with J gene TRBJ2-7; no firm D call. The end of the DNA aligns better with TRBJ2-5, so the J call may be wrong. CDR3 length: 13 amino acids. Here the CDR3 DNA reads TGTGCCAGCAGTTTTAATCTTGGGGAGACCCAGTACTTC. Translated, it gives CASSFNLGETQYF.

The chain combines TRBV20-1 with TRBJ2-3; D may be TRBD1 (5 bases). Germline CDR1 and CDR2: DFQATT and SNEGSKA (reference sequence). This CDR3 comprises 14 residues. The CDR3 nucleotides are TGCGGCGCCGAGGCAGGGTATTCATCAGATACGCAGTATTTT. It yields the protein CGAEAGYSSDTQYF.

The count of this clonotype is one. V and J are TRBV15 and TRBJ2-3; D unresolved. Trimming shortened V by 0 bases and J by 4 bases, and 8 bases separated the two germline ends. This CDR3 comprises 14 residues. CDR1 and CDR2 (germline): LNHNV, YYDKDF (reference sequence). The CDR3 DNA reads TGTGCCACCAGCAGAGATGGGAAGGCAGATACGCAGTATTTT. It is translated as CATSRDGKADTQYF. Based on the CDR3 plus reference TRBV15 and TRBJ2-3, the full variable domain is DAMVIQNPRYQVTQFGKPVTLSCSQTLNHNVMYWYQQKSSQAPKLLFHYYDKDFNNEADTPDNFQSRRPNTSFCFLDIRSPGLGDTAMYLCATSRDGKADTQYFGPGTRLTVL.

In this sample, this clonotype turned up a few times. J is TRBJ2-7 and V is TRBV5-6; the match to TRBD2 covers 9 bases. The ends lost 0 bases at V and 7 bases at J; junction bases unmatched: 5. Germline V CDR1 and CDR2: SGHDT, YYEEEE. The CDR3 runs to 14 residues. The CDR3 nucleotides are TGTGCCAGCAGCTTGGCTAGCGGGATAGGTGAGCAGTACTTC. This sequence encodes CASSLASGIGEQYF.

In its sample, this clonotype was seen a few times. The chain carries TRBV6-6 and TRBJ1-1; unclear D gene. Trimming removed 1 base at V and 3 bases at J, with 6 bases between. Germline values: CDR1 MNHNY, CDR2 SVGAGI (reference sequence). The CDR3 has 13 amino acids. CDR3: CASSYYRDTEAFF. Written as DNA, the CDR3 is TGTGCCAGCAGTTACTACCGGGACACTGAAGCTTTCTTT.

This clonotype was observed a handful of times. The V and J genes are TRBV6-6 and TRBJ2-1; D is perhaps TRBD2 (6 bases). This CDR3 has 15 residues. V gave up 4 bases and J gave up 6 bases, with 16 bases separating them. From germline, CDR1 is MNHNY and CDR2 SVGAGI (reference sequence). The CDR3 bases are TGTGCCAGCAGTTTAATCCGGGACTGGCGCAATGAGCAGTTCTTC. Its translation: CASSLIRDWRNEQFF.

A few counts support this clonotype. CDR3 coding DNA: TGTGCCAGCAGTTGGGGTTTTAGTTCGCTGGCCAAAAACATTCAGTACTTC. This translates into CASSWGFSSLAKNIQYF. The chain joins TRBV28 to TRBJ2-4; D is ambiguous. V dropped 4 bases and J dropped 1 base, with 17 bases sitting between them. Per the germline V gene, CDR1 is MDHEN and CDR2 is SYDVKM. This CDR3 contains 17 residues.

The V and J genes are TRBV4-1 and TRBJ2-1; D unresolved. CDR3 length: 16 residues. Per germline, CDR1 MGHRA and CDR2 YSYEKL. The ends were cut back, 4 bases at V and 8 bases at J, with 21 bases in the middle. CDR3 sequence reads: CASSPAVAADGDEQFF. The CDR3 DNA reads TGCGCCAGCAGCCCGGCTGTGGCGGCGGATGGGGATGAGCAGTTCTTC.

This chain joins TRBV20-1 and TRBJ2-1; 13 bases match TRBD2. The germline CDR1 and CDR2 sequences are DFQATT and SNEGSKA (reference sequence). The CDR3 is 16 amino acids. Trimming took 3 bases from V and 10 from J; bases not matched to a gene: 12. The CDR3: CSASESGLAGVFEQFF. The CDR3 DNA sequence: TGCAGTGCTAGCGAGTCCGGACTAGCGGGAGTGTTCGAGCAGTTCTTC.

The chain carries TRBV27 and TRBJ2-1; no clear D gene. The germline V and J ends were trimmed by 8 bases and 4 bases, with 15 bases remaining between them. Germline CDR1 MNHEY, CDR2 SMNVEV (reference sequence). This CDR3 has 14 amino acids. The CDR3 DNA is TGTGCCAGCGGCCTTACAAGGCCGTACAATGAGCAGTTCTTC. Translating gives CASGLTRPYNEQFF.

V usage is TRBV6-1 and J usage is TRBJ1-2; D is ambiguous. Trimming stripped 4 bases from V and 5 bases from J, with 11 bases between. The CDR3 covers 13 residues. The germline gives CDR1 MNHNS, CDR2 SASEGT. DNA of the CDR3: TGTGCCAGCAGTGTGGACGTAGGGTATGGCTACACCTTC. Encoded protein: CASSVDVGYGYTF.

The chain carries TRBV6-1 and TRBJ2-4; no firm D call. The V end was cut by 2 bases, the J end by 6 bases, with 11 bases between. This CDR3 region has 14 residues. Per the germline V gene, CDR1 is MNHNS and CDR2 is SASEGT. CDR3 sequence: CASSEFRVGNIQYF. CDR3 DNA sequence: TGTGCCAGCAGTGAATTCCGGGTTGGAAACATTCAGTACTTC.

In its sample, this clonotype was seen a few times. The J gene is TRBJ2-5, the V gene TRBV29-1, with D perhaps TRBD1 (6 bases). V was trimmed by 4 bases and J by 3 bases, leaving 12 bases between them. CDR1 is SQVTM, CDR2 ANQGSEA, per germline. This CDR3 has 13 amino acids. This CDR3 is CSVVGGEKETQYF. CDR3 sequence (DNA): TGCAGCGTTGTAGGGGGAGAAAAAGAGACCCAGTACTTC.

V is TRBV20-1 and J is TRBJ2-3, with 7 bases aligning to TRBD1. V lost 5 bases, J lost 5 bases, and 10 bases stayed unmatched. From germline, CDR1 is DFQATT and CDR2 SNEGSKA (reference sequence). The CDR3 is made up of 14 amino acids. In DNA form, the CDR3 reads TGCAGTGCTCCCCCTGGGACAGACAGAGATACGCAGTATTTT. It specifies CSAPPGTDRDTQYF.

This clonotype was picked up a small number of times. The chain carries TRBV4-1 and TRBJ1-2; TRBD1 matches at 11 bases. J was trimmed by 8 bases and V by 0 bases; bases with no gene match: 8. From germline, CDR1 is MGHRA and CDR2 YSYEKL. The CDR3 consists of 16 residues. In DNA, the CDR3 is TGCGCCAGCAGCCAAGATCTAGTGGACAGGGGGCGCGGCTACACCTTC. Protein sequence: CASSQDLVDRGRGYTF.

This clonotype was recorded a few times. This chain joins TRBV27 and TRBJ2-5; D is undetermined. The J call is uncertain, as TRBJ2-7 better fits the DNA end. The germline V gene has CDR1 MNHEY and CDR2 SMNVEV (reference sequence). The CDR3 sequence is 12 residues long. CDR3 protein: CASSFGTGEQYF. As DNA, the CDR3 is TGTGCCAGCAGTTTCGGCACGGGCGAGCAGTACTTC.

Notes on this clonotype: Here the CDR3 omits its conserved ending phenylalanine or tryptophan, so a read error is the likely source. V and J are TRBV27 and TRBJ2-7, with D hard to call. CDR1 MNHEY and CDR2 SMNVEV come from the germline V gene (reference sequence). The germline V and J ends were trimmed by 5 bases and 3 bases, with 14 bases remaining between them. This CDR3 region has 14 residues. Here the CDR3 DNA reads TGTGCCAGCAGTAGAGGCCAGGCTGACTACGAGCAGTACTCC. Encoded protein: CASSRGQADYEQYS.

This clonotype was seen more than once but under ten times. This chain connects TRBV7-9 to TRBJ2-3, with D perhaps given as TRBD1 or TRBD2 (5 bases each). Trimming left V 5 bases short and J 6 bases short, with 15 bases between. This CDR3 region has 14 residues. CDR1 SEHNR and CDR2 FQNEAQ come from the germline V gene (reference sequence). CDR3 loop: CASSPGLSGDTQYF. CDR3 DNA sequence: TGTGCCAGCAGCCCGGGGCTATCGGGGGATACGCAGTATTTT.

CDR3 sequence: CASSLEGTGNYEQYF. CDR3 sequence (DNA): TGCGCCAGCAGCTTGGAAGGGACAGGGAACTACGAGCAGTACTTC. The V call is TRBV5-1, the J call TRBJ2-7; 9 positions agree with TRBD1. The CDR3 extends over 15 amino acids. Unmatched junction bases numbered 4, after V lost 0 bases and J lost 3 bases. Germline loops: CDR1 SGHRS, CDR2 YFSETQ.

This rearrangement joins TRBV9 to TRBJ2-1; D is unresolved. The V and J ends lost 0 bases and 9 bases respectively, with 4 bases between them. This CDR3 region has 11 residues. Germline V gene lookup returns CDR1 SGDLS and CDR2 YYNGEE. DNA of the CDR3: TGTGCCAGCAGCGTAGGGATTGAGCAGTTCTTC. Its protein product is CASSVGIEQFF.